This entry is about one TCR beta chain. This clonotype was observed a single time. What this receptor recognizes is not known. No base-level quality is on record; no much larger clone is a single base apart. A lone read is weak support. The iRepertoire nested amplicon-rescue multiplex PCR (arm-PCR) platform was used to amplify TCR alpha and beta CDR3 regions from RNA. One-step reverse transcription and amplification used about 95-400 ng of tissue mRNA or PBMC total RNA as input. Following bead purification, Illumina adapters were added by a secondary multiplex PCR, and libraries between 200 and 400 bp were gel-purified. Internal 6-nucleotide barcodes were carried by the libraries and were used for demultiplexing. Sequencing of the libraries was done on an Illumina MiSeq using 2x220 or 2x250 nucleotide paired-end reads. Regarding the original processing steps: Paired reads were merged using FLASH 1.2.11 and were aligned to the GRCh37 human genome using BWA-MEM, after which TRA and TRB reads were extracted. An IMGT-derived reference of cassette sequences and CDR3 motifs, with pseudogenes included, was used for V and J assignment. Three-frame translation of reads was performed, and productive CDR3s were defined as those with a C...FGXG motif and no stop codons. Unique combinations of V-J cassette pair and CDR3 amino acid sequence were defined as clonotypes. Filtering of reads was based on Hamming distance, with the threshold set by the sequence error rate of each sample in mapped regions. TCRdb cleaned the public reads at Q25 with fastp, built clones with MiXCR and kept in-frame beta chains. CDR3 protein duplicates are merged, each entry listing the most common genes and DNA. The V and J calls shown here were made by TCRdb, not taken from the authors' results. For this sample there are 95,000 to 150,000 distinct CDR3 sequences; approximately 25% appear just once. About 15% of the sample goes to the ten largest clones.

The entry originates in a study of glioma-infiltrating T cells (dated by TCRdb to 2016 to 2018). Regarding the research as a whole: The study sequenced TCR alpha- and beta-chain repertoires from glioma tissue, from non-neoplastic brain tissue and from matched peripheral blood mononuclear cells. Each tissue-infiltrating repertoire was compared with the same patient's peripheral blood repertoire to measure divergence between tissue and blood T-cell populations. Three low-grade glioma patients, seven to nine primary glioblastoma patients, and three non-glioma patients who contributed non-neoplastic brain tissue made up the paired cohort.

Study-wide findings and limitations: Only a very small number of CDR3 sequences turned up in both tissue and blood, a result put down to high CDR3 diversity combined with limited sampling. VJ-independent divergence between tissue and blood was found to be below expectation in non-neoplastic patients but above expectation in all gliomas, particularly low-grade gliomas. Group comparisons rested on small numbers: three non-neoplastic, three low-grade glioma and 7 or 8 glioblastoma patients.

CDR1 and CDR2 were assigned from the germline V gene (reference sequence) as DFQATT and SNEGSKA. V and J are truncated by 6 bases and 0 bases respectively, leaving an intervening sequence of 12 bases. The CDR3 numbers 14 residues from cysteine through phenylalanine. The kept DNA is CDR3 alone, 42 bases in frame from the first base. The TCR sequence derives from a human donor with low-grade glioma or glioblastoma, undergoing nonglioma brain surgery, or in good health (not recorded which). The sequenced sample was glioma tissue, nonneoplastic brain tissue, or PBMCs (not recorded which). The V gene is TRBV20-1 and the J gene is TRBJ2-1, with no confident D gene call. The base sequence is TGCAGTGCGAGGTCAATATTCTCCTACAATGAGCAGTTCTTC. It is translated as CSARSIFSYNEQFF.